Listed here is a single T cell receptor (beta chain). No antigen is known for it. The data were taken from a study of T cell responses to AZD1222 COVID-19 vaccine. General observations from the study: At baseline, seropositivity was found in only 6 or 7 AZD1222 recipients.

The ends lost 11 bases at V and 5 bases at J; junction bases unmatched: 11. Germline-derived CDR1 and CDR2 are SNHLY and FYNNEI. This CDR3 has 13 amino acids. The protocol was immunoSEQ multiplex PCR, while the TCRdb copy is restricted to in-frame clones and leaves out a portion. The table includes roughly 150,000 clones, around 90% detected once. Sample: peripheral blood, taken 28 days after the second AZD1222 dose. V is TRBV2 and J is TRBJ2-7; 8 bases map to TRBD1. The source is an adult who received the AZD1222 COVID-19 vaccine. CDR3 loop: CAGTGTGENEQYF. As DNA, the CDR3 is TGTGCCGGCACCGGGACAGGTGAAAACGAGCAGTACTTC.